The 16 T cell receptor beta chains given below trace back to one sample, sequenced in a study of OX40 agonist ivuxolimab in advanced cancers. The method was immunoSEQ multiplex PCR; TCRdb's version includes in-frame clones alone and lacks a portion of them. The data contain 35,000 or so clones, around 80% of them singletons. The specimen comprised CD4+ or CD8+ T cells sorted from blood, sampled in a trial of the OX40 agonist ivuxolimab. The origin of the receptors is an adult with an advanced solid tumor such as melanoma, head and neck, liver or kidney cancer.

The chain joins TRBV9 to TRBJ2-3, with TRBD2 as a possible D gene (6 bases). Deletions cut 1 base from V and 2 bases from J, with 14 bases between. Germline V gene lookup returns CDR1 SGDLS and CDR2 YYNGEE. This CDR3 is built from 16 residues. DNA for the CDR3: TGTGCCAGCAGCGTAAGGCTAGCGCTCTCCACAGATACGCAGTATTTT. Translating it yields CASSVRLALSTDTQYF.

There are many counts of this clone. The chain employs TRBV2 and TRBJ1-5, with TRBD1 matching 8 bases. V shed 6 bases, J shed 5 bases, and the junction held 9 bases outside the gene matches. Germline assignment: CDR1 SNHLY and CDR2 FYNNEI. The CDR3 consists of 15 residues. The CDR3 region has the DNA TGTGCCAGCAGGCAACAGGGGGATCATGATCAGCCCCAGCATTTT. Protein sequence: CASRQQGDHDQPQHF.

The V and J genes are TRBV29-1 and TRBJ2-7; D perhaps matches TRBD1 (5 bases). In germline, CDR1 is SQVTM, CDR2 ANQGSEA. V shed 5 bases and J shed 0 bases, with 17 bases lying between them. CDR3 size: 15 residues. The CDR3: CSVILGQGHSYEQYF. For the CDR3, the DNA is TGCAGCGTTATTTTGGGGCAGGGTCACTCCTACGAGCAGTACTTC.

This clone was counted a single time. This sequence joins TRBV19 and TRBJ1-6; D unresolved. The CDR3 has 16 amino acids. Germline-derived CDR1 and CDR2 are LNHDA and SQIVND (reference sequence). V was trimmed by 0 bases and J by 10 bases, leaving 16 bases between them. CDR3 DNA sequence: TGTGCCAGTAGTATAGATCTGTCCAGCAGGAACTCACCCCTCCACTTT. It encodes CASSIDLSSRNSPLHF.

This rearrangement joins TRBV4-2 to TRBJ2-1, with D possibly matching TRBD2 (5 bases). The germline V gene has CDR1 LGHNA and CDR2 YNFKEQ. V lost 5 bases to trimming and J lost 7 bases, with 12 bases between them. The CDR3 covers 13 residues. CDR3 protein: CASSLMDWNEQFF. The CDR3 coding sequence is TGTGCCAGCAGCTTAATGGACTGGAATGAGCAGTTCTTC.

The chain carries TRBV19 and TRBJ1-5; D perhaps matches TRBD1 (5 bases). The germline CDR1 and CDR2 sequences are LNHDA and SQIVND (reference sequence). CDR3 size: 15 residues. Trimming pared 1 base from V and 7 bases from J, leaving 14 bases between. CDR3 residues: CASSIAGGRGQPQHF. CDR3 sequence (DNA): TGTGCCAGTAGTATAGCGGGGGGAAGAGGACAGCCCCAGCATTTT.

This chain connects TRBV30 to TRBJ2-3; D is perhaps TRBD1 or TRBD2 (5 bases each). The CDR3 has 12 residues. With 5 bases removed from V and 3 bases from J, the gap between germline ends came to 9 bases. Germline assignment: CDR1 GTSNPN and CDR2 SVGIG (reference sequence). The CDR3 DNA follows: TGTGCCTGGGGGTGGGGGACAGATACGCAGTATTTT. This codes for CAWGWGTDTQYF.

V gene TRBV7-9 combines with J gene TRBJ2-3; D is perhaps TRBD2 (5 bases). This CDR3 has 11 amino acids. CDR1 and CDR2 from the germline V gene are SEHNR and FQNEAQ (reference sequence). V was clipped by 5 bases and J by 5 bases, with 5 bases between them. DNA for the CDR3: TGTGCCAGCAGCGCGGGAGATACGCAGTATTTT. It encodes CASSAGDTQYF.

This clone was seen only a few times. The V and J genes are TRBV11-2 and TRBJ1-1; the D gene is possibly TRBD1 (6 bases). CDR1 is SGHAT and CDR2 is FQNNGV in the germline V gene. The CDR3 extends over 13 amino acids. Trimming took 5 bases from V and 6 from J, leaving 13 bases between them. The DNA of the CDR3 is TGTGCCAGCAGCCCACAGGGAAGAGCTGAAGCTTTCTTT. It specifies CASSPQGRAEAFF.

The V gene is TRBV25-1, the J gene TRBJ1-2; 7 bases match TRBD1. The V gene's germline CDR1 is MGHDK and CDR2 SYGVNS. The CDR3 has 13 residues. V trimming: 5 bases; J trimming: 3 bases; junction bases outside the gene matches: 3. The CDR3 DNA reads as TGTGCCAGCAGTTCCACAGGGGACTATGGCTACACCTTC. Its protein product is CASSSTGDYGYTF.

The chain employs TRBV5-8 and TRBJ2-5, with a possible D match to TRBD1 (6 bases). The CDR3 consists of 16 residues. Per germline, CDR1 SGHTS and CDR2 YDEGEE. V was cut by 4 bases and J by 4 bases, with 20 bases left in between. CDR3 sequence (DNA): TGTGCCAGCAGCCAAGGACAGAGCTTGAATCGAGAGACCCAGTACTTC. Protein sequence: CASSQGQSLNRETQYF.

V is TRBV7-2 and J is TRBJ2-4, with 7 bases fitting TRBD1. Trimming removed 5 bases from V and 6 bases from J; junction bases left unmatched: 4. The CDR3 runs 13 residues. CDR1 and CDR2 from the germline V gene are SGHTA and FQGNSA. CDR3 nucleotides: TGTGCCAGCAGCAGGGGGCAGGGAAACATTCAGTACTTC. Amino acids: CASSRGQGNIQYF.

The chain recombines TRBV9 with TRBJ2-1, with D possibly being TRBD1 (6 bases). CDR1 and CDR2 from the germline V gene are SGDLS and YYNGEE. Trimming took off 1 base at V and 2 bases at J, with 13 bases between the two ends. CDR3 length: 16 residues. The CDR3 sequence: CASSVQGFGAYNEQFF. In DNA, the CDR3 is TGTGCCAGCAGCGTACAGGGGTTTGGGGCCTACAATGAGCAGTTCTTC. Combining the CDR3 with reference TRBV9 and TRBJ2-1 gives the whole variable domain DSGVTQTPKHLITATGQRVTLRCSPRSGDLSVYWYQQSLDQGLQFLIQYYNGEERAKGNILERFSAQQFPDLHSELNLSSLELGDSALYFCASSVQGFGAYNEQFFGPGTRLTVL.

V usage is TRBV13 and J usage is TRBJ1-1; weak D call: TRBD1 (6 bases). CDR1 is PRHDT, CDR2 FYEKMQ, per germline (reference sequence). The length of the CDR3 is 12 residues. V gave up 3 bases and J gave up 8 bases, with 10 bases separating them. CDR3 residues: CASSFWTDEAFF. In DNA, the CDR3 is TGTGCCAGCAGCTTTTGGACAGACGAAGCTTTCTTT.

The gene calls are TRBV6-1 and TRBJ1-4, with D tentatively TRBD1 (6 bases). The CDR3 extends over 16 amino acids. Trimming cost V 4 bases and J 4 bases, with 16 bases left between them. Per the germline V gene, CDR1 is MNHNS and CDR2 is SASEGT. The CDR3 sequence is CASSVGAGANNEKLFF. The CDR3 coding sequence is TGTGCCAGCAGTGTGGGGGCAGGGGCAAATAATGAAAAACTGTTTTTT.

This chain connects TRBV7-2 to TRBJ2-6; TRBD2 is a possible D gene (6 bases). This CDR3 has 16 amino acids. V was pared by 3 bases and J by 2 bases, with 11 bases between. Germline V gives CDR1 SGHTA, CDR2 FQGNSA. The chain's CDR3 is CASSLEGNAGANVLTF. DNA of the CDR3: TGTGCCAGCAGCTTGGAGGGCAACGCTGGGGCCAACGTCCTGACTTTC.